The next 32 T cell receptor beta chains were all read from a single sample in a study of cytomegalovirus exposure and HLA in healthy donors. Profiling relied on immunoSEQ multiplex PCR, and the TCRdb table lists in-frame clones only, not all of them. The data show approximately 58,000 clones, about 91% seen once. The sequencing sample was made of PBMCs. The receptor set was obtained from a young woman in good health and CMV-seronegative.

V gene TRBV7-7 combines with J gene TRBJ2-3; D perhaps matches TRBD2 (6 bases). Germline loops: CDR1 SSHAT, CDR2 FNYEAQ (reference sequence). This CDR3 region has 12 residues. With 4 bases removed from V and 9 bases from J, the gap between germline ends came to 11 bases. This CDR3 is CASSSTGETQYF. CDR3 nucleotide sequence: TGTGCCAGCAGCTCGACGGGGGAGACGCAGTATTTT. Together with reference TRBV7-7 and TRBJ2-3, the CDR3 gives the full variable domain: GAGVSQSPRYKVTKRGQDVTLRCDPISSHATLYWYQQALGQGPEFLTYFNYEAQPDKSGLPSDRFSAERPEGSISTLTIQRTEQRDSAMYRCASSSTGETQYFGPGTRLTVL.

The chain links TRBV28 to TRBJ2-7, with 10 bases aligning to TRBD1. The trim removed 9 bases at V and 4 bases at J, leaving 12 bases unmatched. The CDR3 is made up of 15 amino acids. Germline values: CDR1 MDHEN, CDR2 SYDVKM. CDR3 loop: CASQSWDRGEYEQYF. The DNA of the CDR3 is TGTGCCAGTCAGTCCTGGGACAGGGGTGAGTACGAGCAGTACTTC.

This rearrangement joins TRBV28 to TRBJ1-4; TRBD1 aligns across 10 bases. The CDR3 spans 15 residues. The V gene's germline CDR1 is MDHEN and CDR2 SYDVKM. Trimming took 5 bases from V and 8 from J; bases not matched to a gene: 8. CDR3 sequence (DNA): TGTGCCAGCAGTCCGACAGGGGGCACGGGGGAAAAACTGTTTTTT. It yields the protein CASSPTGGTGEKLFF.

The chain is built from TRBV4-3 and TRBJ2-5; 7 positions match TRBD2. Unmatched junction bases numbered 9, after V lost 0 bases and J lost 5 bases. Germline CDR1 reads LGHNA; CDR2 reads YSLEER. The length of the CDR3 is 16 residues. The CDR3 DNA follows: TGCGCCAGCAGCCAAGAGTGGGGGGGAGTCCCCGAGACCCAGTACTTC. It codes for CASSQEWGGVPETQYF.

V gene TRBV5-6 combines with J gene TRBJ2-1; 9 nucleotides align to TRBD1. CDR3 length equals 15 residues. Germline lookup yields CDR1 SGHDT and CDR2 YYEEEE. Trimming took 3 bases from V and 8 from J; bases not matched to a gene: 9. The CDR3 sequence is CASSSQDRGRDEQFF. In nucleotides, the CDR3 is TGTGCCAGCAGCTCGCAAGACAGGGGGAGGGATGAGCAGTTCTTC.

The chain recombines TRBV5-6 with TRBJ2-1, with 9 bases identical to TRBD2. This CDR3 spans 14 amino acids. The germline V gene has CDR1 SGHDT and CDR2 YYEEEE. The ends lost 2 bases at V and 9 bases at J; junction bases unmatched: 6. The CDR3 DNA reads TGTGCCAGCAGCTTTGCGGGAGGGCCGATTGAGCAGTTCTTC. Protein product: CASSFAGGPIEQFF.

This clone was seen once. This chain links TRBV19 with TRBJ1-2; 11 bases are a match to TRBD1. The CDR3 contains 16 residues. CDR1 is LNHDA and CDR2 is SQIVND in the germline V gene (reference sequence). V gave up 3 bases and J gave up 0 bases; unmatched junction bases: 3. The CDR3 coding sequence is TGTGCCAGTAGTATCGGACAGGGGGCAGCTAACTATGGCTACACCTTC. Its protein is CASSIGQGAANYGYTF.

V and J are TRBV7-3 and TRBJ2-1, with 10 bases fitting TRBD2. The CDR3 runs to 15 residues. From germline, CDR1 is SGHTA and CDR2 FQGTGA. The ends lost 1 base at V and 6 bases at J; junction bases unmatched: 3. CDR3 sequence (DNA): TGTGCCAGCAGCTTAAAGCGGGAGGGCCGCAATGAGCAGTTCTTC. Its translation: CASSLKREGRNEQFF.

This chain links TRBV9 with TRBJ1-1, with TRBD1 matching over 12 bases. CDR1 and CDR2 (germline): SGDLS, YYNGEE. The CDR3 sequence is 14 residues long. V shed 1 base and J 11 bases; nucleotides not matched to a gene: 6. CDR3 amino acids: CASSVSGQGAVAFF. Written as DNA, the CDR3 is TGTGCCAGCAGCGTATCGGGACAGGGGGCCGTGGCTTTCTTT.

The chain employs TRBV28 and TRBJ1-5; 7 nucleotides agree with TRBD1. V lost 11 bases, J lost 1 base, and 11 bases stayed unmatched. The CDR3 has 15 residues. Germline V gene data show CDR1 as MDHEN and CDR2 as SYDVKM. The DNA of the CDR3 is TGTGCCGCCCAACTAGGGGGCATGAGCAATCAGCCCCAGCATTTT. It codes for CAAQLGGMSNQPQHF.

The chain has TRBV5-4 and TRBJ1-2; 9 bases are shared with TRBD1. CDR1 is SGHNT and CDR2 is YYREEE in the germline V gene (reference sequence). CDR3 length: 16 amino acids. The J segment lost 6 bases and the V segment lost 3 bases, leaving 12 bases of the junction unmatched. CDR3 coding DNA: TGTGCCAGCAGCTCGGGACAGGGACTTAACGGACATGGCTACACCTTC. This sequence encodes CASSSGQGLNGHGYTF.

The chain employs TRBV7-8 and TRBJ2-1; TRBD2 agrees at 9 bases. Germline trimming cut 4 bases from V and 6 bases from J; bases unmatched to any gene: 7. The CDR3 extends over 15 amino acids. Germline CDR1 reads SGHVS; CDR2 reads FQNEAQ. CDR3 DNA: TGTGCCAGCAGCTATAGGGTTAGCGGGAGCAATGAGCAGTTCTTC. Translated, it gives CASSYRVSGSNEQFF.

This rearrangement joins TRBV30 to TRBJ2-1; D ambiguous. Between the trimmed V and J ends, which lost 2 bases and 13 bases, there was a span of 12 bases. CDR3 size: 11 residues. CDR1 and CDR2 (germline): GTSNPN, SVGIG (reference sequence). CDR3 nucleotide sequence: TGTGCCTGGAGTTCCCGGGTCTCCCAGTTCTTC. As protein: CAWSSRVSQFF. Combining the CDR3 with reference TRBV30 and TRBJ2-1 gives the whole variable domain SQTIHQWPATLVQPVGSPLSLECTVEGTSNPNLYWYRQAAGRGLQLLFYSVGIGQISSEVPQNLSASRPQDRQFILSSKKLLLSDSGFYLCAWSSRVSQFFGPGTRLTVL.

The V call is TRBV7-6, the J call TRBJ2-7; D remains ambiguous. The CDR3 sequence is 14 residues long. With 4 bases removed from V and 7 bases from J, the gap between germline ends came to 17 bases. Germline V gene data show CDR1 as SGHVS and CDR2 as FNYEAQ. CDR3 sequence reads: CASSSPSVSGEQYF. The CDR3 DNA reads TGTGCCAGCAGCTCCCCTTCAGTCTCCGGGGAGCAGTACTTC.

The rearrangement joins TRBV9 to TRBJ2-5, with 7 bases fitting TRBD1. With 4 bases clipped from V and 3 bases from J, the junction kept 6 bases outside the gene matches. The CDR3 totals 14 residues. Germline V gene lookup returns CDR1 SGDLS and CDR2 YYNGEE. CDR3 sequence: CASSIGQVKETQYF. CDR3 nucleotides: TGTGCCAGCAGCATAGGACAGGTCAAAGAGACCCAGTACTTC.

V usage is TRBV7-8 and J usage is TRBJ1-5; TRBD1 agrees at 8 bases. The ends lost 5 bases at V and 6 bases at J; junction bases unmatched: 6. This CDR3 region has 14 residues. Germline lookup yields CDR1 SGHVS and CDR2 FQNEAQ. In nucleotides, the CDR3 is TGTGCCAGCAGCCGAGGGACAGGCGCTCAGCCCCAGCATTTT. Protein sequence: CASSRGTGAQPQHF.

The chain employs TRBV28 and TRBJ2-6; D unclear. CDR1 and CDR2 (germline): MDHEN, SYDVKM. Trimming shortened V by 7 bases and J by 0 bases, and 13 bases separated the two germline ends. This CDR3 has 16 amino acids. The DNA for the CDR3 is TGTGCCAGCACCCCAGGTCCCAACTCTGGGGCCAACGTCCTGACTTTC. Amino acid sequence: CASTPGPNSGANVLTF. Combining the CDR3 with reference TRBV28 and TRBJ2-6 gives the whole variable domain DVKVTQSSRYLVKRTGEKVFLECVQDMDHENMFWYRQDPGLGLRLIYFSYDVKMKEKGDIPEGYSVSREKKERFSLILESASTNQTSMYLCASTPGPNSGANVLTFGAGSRLTVL.

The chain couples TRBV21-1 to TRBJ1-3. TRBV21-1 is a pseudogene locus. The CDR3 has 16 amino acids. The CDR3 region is CASRGGRIFSGNTIYF. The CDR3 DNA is TGTGCCAGCCGCGGGGGAAGGATTTTCTCTGGAAACACCATATATTTT.

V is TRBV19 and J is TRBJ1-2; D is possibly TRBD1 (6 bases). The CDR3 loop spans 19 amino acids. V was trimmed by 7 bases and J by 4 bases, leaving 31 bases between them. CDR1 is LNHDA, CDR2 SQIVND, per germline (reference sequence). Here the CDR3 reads CASNQAGAPQIGQRYGYTF. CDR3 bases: TGTGCCAGTAACCAGGCTGGCGCCCCACAAATTGGACAGCGCTATGGCTACACCTTC.

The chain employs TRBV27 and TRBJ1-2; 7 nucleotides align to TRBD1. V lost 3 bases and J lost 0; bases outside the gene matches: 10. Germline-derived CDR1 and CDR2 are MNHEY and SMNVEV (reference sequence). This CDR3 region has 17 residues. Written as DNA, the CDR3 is TGTGCCAGCAGTTTTTCGCCTGACAGGGTCACTAACTATGGCTACACCTTC. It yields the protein CASSFSPDRVTNYGYTF.

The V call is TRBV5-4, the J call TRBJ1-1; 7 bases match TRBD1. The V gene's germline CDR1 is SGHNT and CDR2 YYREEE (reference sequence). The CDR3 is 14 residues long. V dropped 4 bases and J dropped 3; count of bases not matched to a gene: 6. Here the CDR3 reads CASSNYRGDTEAFF. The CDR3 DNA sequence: TGTGCCAGCAGCAACTACAGGGGAGACACTGAAGCTTTCTTT.

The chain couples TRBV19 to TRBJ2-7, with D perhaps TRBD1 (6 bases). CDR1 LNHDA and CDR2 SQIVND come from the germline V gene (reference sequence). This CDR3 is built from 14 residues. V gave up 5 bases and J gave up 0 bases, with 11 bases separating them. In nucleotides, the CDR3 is TGTGCCAGTAGTTGGGGGCAGTCCTCCTACGAGCAGTACTTC. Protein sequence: CASSWGQSSYEQYF.

CDR3 in DNA: TGTGCCAGTAGTAAATCAGGGGAAAAACTGTTTTTT. This codes for CASSKSGEKLFF. J is TRBJ1-4 and V is TRBV19; a weak D match, TRBD1 (5 bases). V was cut by 4 bases and J by 8 bases, with 8 bases left in between. The CDR3 consists of 12 residues. Germline V gene data show CDR1 as LNHDA and CDR2 as SQIVND (reference sequence).

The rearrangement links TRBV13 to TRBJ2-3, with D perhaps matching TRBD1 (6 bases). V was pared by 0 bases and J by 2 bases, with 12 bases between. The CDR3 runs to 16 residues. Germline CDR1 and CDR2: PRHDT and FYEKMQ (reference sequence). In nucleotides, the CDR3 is TGTGCCAGCAGCTTAGGAAGGGGGACCTACACAGATACGCAGTATTTT. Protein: CASSLGRGTYTDTQYF.

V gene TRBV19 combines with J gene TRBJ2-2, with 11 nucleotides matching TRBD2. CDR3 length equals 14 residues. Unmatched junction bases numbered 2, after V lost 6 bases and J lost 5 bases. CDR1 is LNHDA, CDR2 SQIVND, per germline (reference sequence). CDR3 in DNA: TGTGCCAGTAGGACTAGCGGGGTTACCGGGGAGCTGTTTTTT. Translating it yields CASRTSGVTGELFF.

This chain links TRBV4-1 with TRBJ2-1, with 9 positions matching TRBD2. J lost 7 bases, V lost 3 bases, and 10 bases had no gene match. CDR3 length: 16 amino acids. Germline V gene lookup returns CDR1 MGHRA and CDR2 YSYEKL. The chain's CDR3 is CASSQAGTSWGNEQFF. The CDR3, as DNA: TGCGCCAGCAGCCAGGCCGGGACTAGCTGGGGGAATGAGCAGTTCTTC.

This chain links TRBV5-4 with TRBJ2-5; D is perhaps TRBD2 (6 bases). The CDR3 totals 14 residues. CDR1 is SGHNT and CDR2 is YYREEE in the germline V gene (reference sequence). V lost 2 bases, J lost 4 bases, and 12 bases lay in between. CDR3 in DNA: TGTGCCAGCAGCTTTAAGGCGGGGACAGAGACCCAGTACTTC. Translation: CASSFKAGTETQYF.

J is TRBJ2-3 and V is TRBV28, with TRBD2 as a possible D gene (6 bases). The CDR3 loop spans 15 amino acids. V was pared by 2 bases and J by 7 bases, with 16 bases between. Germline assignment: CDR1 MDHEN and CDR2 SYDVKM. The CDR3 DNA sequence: TGTGCCAGCAGTTTAGCAAGGGACTTCCTTTATACGCAGTATTTT. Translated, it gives CASSLARDFLYTQYF.

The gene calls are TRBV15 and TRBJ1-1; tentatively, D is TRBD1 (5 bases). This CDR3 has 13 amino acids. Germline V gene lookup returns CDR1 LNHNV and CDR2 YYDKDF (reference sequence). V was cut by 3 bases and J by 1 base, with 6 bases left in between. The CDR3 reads CATSSDRNTEAFF. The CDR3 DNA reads TGTGCCACCAGCAGTGACAGGAACACTGAAGCTTTCTTT.

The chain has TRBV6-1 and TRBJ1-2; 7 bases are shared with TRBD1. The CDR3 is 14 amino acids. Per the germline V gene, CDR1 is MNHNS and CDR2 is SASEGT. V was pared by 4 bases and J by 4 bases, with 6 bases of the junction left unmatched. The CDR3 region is CASSGQGNGYGYTF. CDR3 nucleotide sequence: TGTGCCAGCAGTGGACAGGGAAACGGCTATGGCTACACCTTC.

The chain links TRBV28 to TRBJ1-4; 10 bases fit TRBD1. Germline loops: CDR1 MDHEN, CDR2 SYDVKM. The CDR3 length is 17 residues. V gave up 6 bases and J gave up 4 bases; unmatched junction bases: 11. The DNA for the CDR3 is TGTGCCAGCAGGCTCCCGGGACAGGGGATACATAATGAAAAACTGTTTTTT. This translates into CASRLPGQGIHNEKLFF.

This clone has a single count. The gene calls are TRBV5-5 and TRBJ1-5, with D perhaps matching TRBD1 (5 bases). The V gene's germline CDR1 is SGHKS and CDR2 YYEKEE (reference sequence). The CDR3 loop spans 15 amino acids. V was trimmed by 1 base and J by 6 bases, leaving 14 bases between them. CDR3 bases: TGTGCCAGCAGCTTGTTTGTAAGGGGTGGTCAGCCCCAGCATTTT. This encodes CASSLFVRGGQPQHF.